Listed below are T cell receptor beta chains from one sample, sequenced in a study of blood T cell repertoires in COVID-19. This table comes from immunoSEQ multiplex PCR, and its TCRdb copy is limited to in-frame clones, with some not included. The sample has a few hundred thousand clones, more than 75% seen once. Sample: PBMCs or T cells enriched from blood (not recorded which). The origin of the receptors is a woman aged 50 to 60 who had been exposed to COVID-19. Both conserved end residues are part of each CDR3. Fields, in order: V gene, CDR3 length, D gene, J gene, clone size, CDR3 protein, CDR3 DNA. A D gene is named only where the DNA matches it firmly. The size field is filled for only some rows; it gives once, few, many or a size class.

TRBV6-2/TRBV6-3	15	TRBD1	TRBJ2-1	NA	CASSYGTDRYNEQFF	TGTGCCAGCAGTTACGGGACAGACCGCTACAATGAGCAGTTCTTC
TRBV2	15	NA	TRBJ1-5	NA	CASVGGQGSNQPQHF	TGTGCCAGCGTGGGGGGGCAGGGCAGCAATCAGCCCCAGCATTTT
TRBV4-1	15	NA	TRBJ2-3	NA	CASSQESAGLDTQYF	TGCGCCAGCAGCCAAGAGAGTGCGGGGCTAGATACGCAGTATTTT
TRBV29-1	15	TRBD2	TRBJ2-3	NA	CSDFRPLSGVDTQYF	TGCAGCGACTTCCGCCCCCTTAGCGGGGTGGATACGCAGTATTTT
TRBV7-9	18	TRBD1	TRBJ1-2	NA	CATEKFRTGLLANYGYTF	TGTGCCACCGAGAAATTTAGGACAGGATTGTTAGCTAACTATGGCTACACCTTC
TRBV7-2	13	NA	TRBJ2-2	NA	CASSVLRAGELFF	TGTGCCAGCAGCGTCTTACGGGCCGGGGAGCTGTTTTTT
TRBV19	14	NA	TRBJ1-2	NA	CASSIPPSGYGYTF	TGTGCCAGTAGTATTCCCCCCTCGGGTTATGGCTACACCTTC
TRBV12-3/TRBV12-4	13	TRBD1	TRBJ1-2	NA	CAVGQGTFYGYTF	TGTGCCGTCGGACAGGGAACCTTTTATGGCTACACCTTC
TRBV2	20	NA	TRBJ1-4	NA	CASSETWAGAPSNSNEKLFF	TGTGCCAGCAGTGAAACTTGGGCAGGCGCCCCATCCAACTCTAATGAAAAACTGTTTTTT
TRBV19	13	TRBD1	TRBJ1-1	NA	CASSLRQGRVAFF	TGTGCCAGTAGTCTCCGACAGGGGCGTGTAGCTTTCTTT
TRBV20-1	15	TRBD1	TRBJ1-5	NA	CSASSGTGGYQPQHF	TGCAGTGCTAGTTCCGGGACAGGGGGTTATCAGCCCCAGCATTTT
TRBV5-8	15	NA	TRBJ1-2	once	CASTRGGAGLYGYTF	TGTGCCAGCACCCGGGGGGGGGCTGGCCTCTATGGCTACACCTTC
TRBV9	18	TRBD2	TRBJ2-3	NA	CASSEGPPGRGSTDTQYF	TGTGCCAGCAGCGAAGGACCCCCCGGGCGGGGGAGCACAGATACGCAGTATTTT
TRBV20-1	15	NA	TRBJ2-7	NA	CSASSSWGLSYEQYF	TGCAGTGCTAGTTCATCCTGGGGACTCTCCTACGAGCAGTACTTC
TRBV7-8	15	TRBD2	TRBJ2-5	NA	CASSPLAGGQETQYF	TGTGCCAGCAGCCCTCTAGCGGGGGGACAAGAGACCCAGTACTTC
TRBV2	14	TRBD1	TRBJ1-5	NA	CATRGGQGDQPQHF	TGTGCCACCCGTGGGGGACAGGGCGATCAGCCCCAGCATTTT
TRBV5-1	18	TRBD1	TRBJ2-6	NA	CASSLEGQAPSGANVLTF	TGCGCCAGCAGCTTGGAGGGACAGGCACCGTCTGGGGCCAACGTCCTGACTTTC
TRBV28	15	TRBD1	TRBJ2-7	NA	CASIPRGTGQYEQYF	TGTGCCAGCATTCCGAGAGGGACAGGGCAATACGAGCAGTACTTC
TRBV29-1	14	NA	TRBJ1-1	NA	CSATGQGTNTEAFF	TGCAGCGCCACGGGACAAGGGACGAACACTGAAGCTTTCTTT
TRBV11-2	14	NA	TRBJ2-5	NA	CASSRAGYQETQYF	TGTGCCAGTTCCCGAGCGGGCTACCAAGAGACCCAGTACTTC
TRBV5-6	16	TRBD1	TRBJ2-7	NA	CASSDTGGTKPGEQYF	TGTGCCAGCAGCGATACAGGGGGCACTAAGCCTGGCGAGCAGTACTTC
TRBV6-5	13	TRBD2	TRBJ2-1	NA	CASSPGGGNEQFF	TGTGCCAGCAGCCCCGGGGGGGGCAATGAGCAGTTCTTC
TRBV11-2	14	TRBD1	TRBJ1-2	NA	CASSLDRSSYGYTF	TGTGCCAGCAGCTTGGACAGGTCTAGCTATGGCTACACCTTC
TRBV7-2	18	NA	TRBJ1-1	NA	CASSLVSGGVVGNTEAFF	TGTGCCAGCAGCTTAGTTTCAGGAGGGGTTGTCGGGAACACTGAAGCTTTCTTT
TRBV4-3	13	NA	TRBJ1-1	NA	CASSQDRSTEAFF	TGCGCCAGCAGCCAAGATCGTAGCACTGAAGCTTTCTTT
TRBV29-1	13	NA	TRBJ2-5	NA	CSSAGSQRETQYF	TGCAGCTCTGCTGGGTCGCAGAGGGAGACCCAGTACTTC
TRBV6-5	14	TRBD1	TRBJ1-3	NA	CASSRTGGGNTIYF	TGTGCCAGCAGTCGGACAGGGGGAGGAAACACCATATATTTT
TRBV13	14	NA	TRBJ2-5	NA	CASSSRDSKETQYF	TGTGCCAGCAGCAGCCGGGACTCAAAAGAGACCCAGTACTTC
TRBV12-5	14	TRBD1	TRBJ1-2	NA	CASGPPGQGKDYTF	TGTGCTAGTGGTCCGCCGGGACAGGGCAAGGACTACACCTTC
TRBV7-2	13	NA	TRBJ2-3	NA	CASSGRGAGSQYF	TGTGCCAGCAGCGGCCGTGGGGCAGGATCGCAGTATTTT
TRBV11-2	16	TRBD2	TRBJ2-7	NA	CASSLGLAVTSYEQYF	TGTGCCAGCAGCCTGGGACTAGCGGTGACCTCCTACGAGCAGTACTTC
TRBV7-2	14	NA	TRBJ1-3	NA	CASSSDRSGNTIYF	TGTGCCAGCAGCTCCGACAGATCTGGAAACACCATATATTTT
TRBV19	14	TRBD2	TRBJ2-7	NA	CASSSTGGIYEQYF	TGTGCCAGTAGTTCAACGGGGGGGATCTACGAGCAGTACTTC
TRBV19	13	TRBD1	TRBJ1-1	NA	CASSATGTTEAFF	TGTGCCAGTAGTGCGACAGGGACAACTGAAGCTTTCTTT
TRBV4-2	14	TRBD2	TRBJ2-7	NA	CASSITSGGWEQYF	TGTGCCAGCAGTATTACTAGCGGGGGGTGGGAGCAGTACTTC
TRBV28	14	NA	TRBJ2-7	NA	CASSSISGTYEQYF	TGTGCCAGCAGTTCTATATCAGGGACCTACGAGCAGTACTTC
TRBV18	12	NA	TRBJ2-3	NA	CASSPTTDTQYF	TGTGCCAGCTCACCTACAACAGATACGCAGTATTTT
TRBV7-2	17	NA	TRBJ1-4	NA	CASSLVGRGGVEEKLFF	TGTGCCAGCAGCTTAGTGGGTAGGGGGGGTGTGGAGGAAAAACTGTTTTTT
TRBV6-5	12	NA	TRBJ2-7	NA	CASRGLSDEQYF	TGTGCCAGCAGAGGACTCTCAGACGAGCAGTACTTC
TRBV4-1	16	NA	TRBJ2-1	NA	CASSQVLGGLNNEQFF	TGCGCCAGCAGCCAAGTCCTCGGGGGGCTAAACAATGAGCAGTTCTTC
TRBV19	16	NA	TRBJ2-5	NA	CASSSGQIGLRETQYF	TGTGCCAGTAGTTCCGGACAAATCGGTTTGAGGGAGACCCAGTACTTC
TRBV7-6	17	NA	TRBJ2-2	NA	CASSVTQGGPGTGELFF	TGTGCCAGCAGCGTAACCCAGGGGGGTCCGGGCACCGGGGAGCTGTTTTTT
TRBV24-1	14	NA	TRBJ1-2	NA	CATSENGQSYGYTF	TGTGCCACCAGTGAAAATGGACAGAGCTATGGCTACACCTTC
TRBV6-2/TRBV6-3	21	TRBD1	TRBJ1-5	NA	CASSFSFPRTGVIISNQPQHF	TGTGCCAGCAGCTTCTCTTTCCCCAGGACAGGGGTTATAATAAGCAATCAGCCCCAGCATTTT
TRBV12-2	15	NA	TRBJ1-1	NA	CASRTPDRGYTEAFF	TGTGCAAGTCGCACCCCGGACAGGGGCTACACTGAAGCTTTCTTT
TRBV28	16	TRBD1	TRBJ1-1	NA	CASSSSQGDRDTEAFF	TGTGCCAGCAGTTCATCTCAGGGGGATCGGGACACTGAAGCTTTCTTT
TRBV9	15	TRBD1	TRBJ1-6	NA	CASSAGQAGNSPLHF	TGTGCCAGCAGCGCGGGACAGGCGGGGAATTCACCCCTCCACTTT
TRBV6-6	17	NA	TRBJ1-3	NA	CASSRRKGGLGGNTIYF	TGTGCCAGCAGTCGACGAAAAGGAGGCCTCGGTGGAAACACCATATATTTT
TRBV18	18	TRBD1	TRBJ1-2	few	CASSLVPGTGPRMDGYTF	TGTGCCAGCTCACTTGTCCCCGGGACAGGGCCAAGGATGGATGGCTACACCTTC
TRBV7-2	15	NA	TRBJ1-1	NA	CASSLGIGGNTEAFF	TGTGCCAGCAGCTTAGGTATAGGGGGGAACACTGAAGCTTTCTTT
TRBV5-5	14	TRBD1	TRBJ1-1	NA	CASSLAMTGNEAFF	TGTGCCAGCAGCTTGGCCATGACAGGGAATGAAGCTTTCTTT
TRBV4-3	17	TRBD1	TRBJ2-5	NA	CASSQDGTGGEGETQYF	TGCGCCAGCAGCCAAGATGGGACAGGGGGCGAAGGAGAGACCCAGTACTTC
TRBV29-1	11	TRBD1	TRBJ1-2	NA	CSVGTDNGYTF	TGCAGCGTCGGGACAGATAATGGCTACACCTTC
TRBV24-1	16	NA	TRBJ1-5	once	CATSDSGRGGNQPQHF	TGTGCCACCAGTGATTCAGGCAGGGGTGGCAATCAGCCCCAGCATTTT